The 25 T cell receptor beta chains listed next were all sequenced from one sample in a study of blood T cells in healthy people across ages. Alongside a J-beta primer mix, a sample-barcoded 5' primer served in a second PCR lasting roughly 7 to 11 cycles. TCRdb re-derived calls from the 5' RACE reads in MiXCR, one entry per CDR3 protein. Here the sample spans 600,000 to 850,000 distinct CDR3 sequences, just under 25% being singletons. The sample was also reused in another study, on T cells of mothers and their children.

The specimen sequenced was blood. The source is a boy under 18 in good health.

This clonotype was observed a handful of times. The genes are TRBV4-3 and TRBJ2-5; 7 positions agree with TRBD1. Matching the DNA end better, TRBJ2-7 makes the J call doubtful. There are 15 residues in the CDR3. Germline V gives CDR1 LGHNA, CDR2 YSLEER. The CDR3 nucleotides are TGCGCCAGCAGCCAAGACCGGGACAGTGTTTACGAGCAGTACTTC. Its protein is CASSQDRDSVYEQYF.

V is TRBV20-1 and J is TRBJ1-1; D gene uncertain. The CDR3 has 12 amino acids. Germline values: CDR1 DFQATT, CDR2 SNEGSKA (reference sequence). Trimming took 5 bases from V and 0 from J, leaving 7 bases between them. The CDR3 DNA follows: TGCAGTGCTCGGCCCATGAACACTGAAGCTTTCTTT. Amino acids: CSARPMNTEAFF.

This chain connects TRBV3-1 to TRBJ2-1; D is perhaps TRBD2 (5 bases). V lost 0 bases to trimming and J lost 3 bases, with 9 bases between them. The CDR3 consists of 15 residues. CDR1 and CDR2 from the germline V gene are LGHDT and YNNKEL (reference sequence). The CDR3 DNA sequence: TGTGCCAGCAGCCAAGATGGAAGCGGCTACAATGAGCAGTTCTTC. Protein product: CASSQDGSGYNEQFF.

The rearrangement joins TRBV20-1 to TRBJ2-7, with D perhaps matching TRBD1 (5 bases). V dropped 2 bases and J dropped 5 bases, with 16 bases sitting between them. The CDR3 has 14 residues. The germline CDR1 and CDR2 sequences are DFQATT and SNEGSKA (reference sequence). CDR3 sequence (DNA): TGCAGTGCTAGACACCAGGGAACTCCCCACGAGCAGTACTTC. Its protein product is CSARHQGTPHEQYF.

This clonotype was counted ten times or more. The V call is TRBV29-1, the J call TRBJ2-3; the match to TRBD1 covers 8 bases. The trim removed 5 bases at V and 6 bases at J, leaving 1 base unmatched. CDR1 and CDR2 from the germline V gene are SQVTM and ANQGSEA. The CDR3 runs to 11 residues. The CDR3 nucleotides read TGCAGCGTTCAGGGGGCTGATACGCAGTATTTT. Translating it yields CSVQGADTQYF.

The chain couples TRBV20-1 to TRBJ2-7; 8 nucleotides align to TRBD2. In germline, CDR1 is DFQATT, CDR2 SNEGSKA (reference sequence). V trimming: 6 bases; J trimming: 6 bases; junction bases outside the gene matches: 7. The CDR3 is 12 amino acids. The CDR3 reads CSAPGLDSEQYF. As DNA, the CDR3 is TGCAGTGCCCCGGGACTAGATAGCGAGCAGTACTTC.

The chain combines TRBV29-1 with TRBJ2-6; D ambiguous. The CDR3 loop spans 14 amino acids. Trimming stripped 4 bases from V and 0 bases from J, with 7 bases between. The germline V gene encodes CDR1 SQVTM and CDR2 ANQGSEA. CDR3 nucleotide sequence: TGCAGCGTTGCAAACAGCTCTGGGGCCAACGTCCTGACTTTC. It yields the protein CSVANSSGANVLTF.

V and J are TRBV7-2 and TRBJ2-5; 7 bases agree with TRBD1. TRBJ2-7 matches the DNA end more closely, so the J call is doubtful. The CDR3 has 12 residues. The V gene's germline CDR1 is SGHTA and CDR2 FQGNSA. Written as DNA, the CDR3 is TGTGCCACCAGGGACAGAAACTACGAGCAGTACTTC. As protein: CATRDRNYEQYF.

V and J are TRBV28 and TRBJ2-3; D is possibly TRBD2 (6 bases). The V end was cut by 6 bases, the J end by 4 bases, with 26 bases between. Germline CDR1 reads MDHEN; CDR2 reads SYDVKM. This CDR3 comprises 18 residues. The DNA for the CDR3 is TGTGCCAGCAGCCCTAGGCTAGGCGGGGACCGGACGGCAGATACGCAGTATTTT. Amino acid sequence: CASSPRLGGDRTADTQYF.

This clonotype was detected only once. The chain couples TRBV12-3 or TRBV12-4 to TRBJ1-4, with D tentatively TRBD1 (6 bases). V lost 10 bases and J 14 bases, leaving 17 bases between the germline ends. The CDR3 is made up of 11 amino acids. In nucleotides, the CDR3 is TGTGCCACGTCCCGGGAGGGGGTCCTGTTTTTT. This sequence encodes CATSREGVLFF.

The J gene is TRBJ2-5, the V gene TRBV10-3; unclear D gene. Trimming cost V 0 bases and J 2 bases, with 7 bases left between them. The CDR3 sequence is 14 residues long. Germline V lookup: CDR1 ENHRY, CDR2 SYGVKD. The DNA for the CDR3 is TGTGCCATCAGTGAGTCCGTTGCTCAAGAGACCCAGTACTTC. Encoded protein: CAISESVAQETQYF.

The chain links TRBV21-1 to TRBJ2-5; the table's TRBD1 call for D was not verified on the DNA. TRBV21-1 counts as a pseudogene. CDR3 length: 16 amino acids. In DNA, the CDR3 is TGTGCCAGCAGCGGGTCGACAGGGCATCCTTGCGAGACCCAGTACTTC. Translating it yields CASSGSTGHPCETQYF.

The chain recombines TRBV20-1 with TRBJ2-1; 8 bases agree with TRBD2. The CDR3 spans 14 residues. With V trimmed by 3 bases and J by 5 bases, 6 bases remained unmatched. CDR1 is DFQATT, CDR2 SNEGSKA, per germline (reference sequence). The CDR3 region has the DNA TGCAGTGCTAGCCAGCGGGGGCCCAACAATGAGCAGTTCTTC. It codes for CSASQRGPNNEQFF.

The chain links TRBV3-1 to TRBJ2-7, with D unclear. This CDR3 spans 14 amino acids. Deletions cut 0 bases from V and 5 bases from J, with 11 bases between. Germline CDR1 reads LGHDT; CDR2 reads YNNKEL (reference sequence). As DNA, the CDR3 is TGTGCCAGCAGCCAAGAAGCGTATATAGACGAGCAGTACTTC. Encoded protein: CASSQEAYIDEQYF.

A few counts support this clonotype. The chain joins TRBV27 to TRBJ2-3, with 11 nucleotides matching TRBD2. Per the germline V gene, CDR1 is MNHEY and CDR2 is SMNVEV (reference sequence). The CDR3 spans 17 residues. The junction had 8 bases not matched to a gene; V was cut back by 1 base and J by 5 bases. Here the CDR3 reads CASSLWSGTSGRDTQYF. The CDR3 bases are TGTGCCAGCAGTTTATGGAGCGGGACTAGCGGTAGAGATACGCAGTATTTT.

This clonotype was found a few times. The chain combines TRBV29-1 with TRBJ2-1; D is tentatively TRBD1 or TRBD2 (5 bases each). Germline CDR1 SQVTM, CDR2 ANQGSEA. The CDR3 has 12 amino acids. V was cut by 7 bases and J by 7 bases, with 14 bases left in between. The CDR3 nucleotides read TGCAGCGCCCCCTTTGGGGGAAATGAGCAGTTCTTC. As protein: CSAPFGGNEQFF.

The chain joins TRBV28 to TRBJ1-4; the D gene is possibly TRBD1 (6 bases). This CDR3 region has 15 residues. Germline V CDR1 and CDR2: MDHEN, SYDVKM. Trimming removed 6 bases at V and 5 bases at J, with 16 bases between. The CDR3 bases are TGTGCCAGCAGGACGGCCGGGACACCAAATGAAAAACTGTTTTTT. Its translation: CASRTAGTPNEKLFF.

The rearrangement joins TRBV7-9 to TRBJ2-5; 9 positions match TRBD1. Germline CDR1 is SEHNR and CDR2 is FQNEAQ (reference sequence). CDR3 length: 16 residues. V trimming: 5 bases; J trimming: 1 base; junction bases outside the gene matches: 8. Written as DNA, the CDR3 is TGTGCCAGCAGCCCCCGACAGGGGGTTTTCCAAGAGACCCAGTACTTC. This translates into CASSPRQGVFQETQYF.

Written as DNA, the CDR3 is TGCGCCAGCAGCCAAGGCAGGGGGAGGACCAATGAGCAGTTCTTC. As protein: CASSQGRGRTNEQFF. V is TRBV4-3 and J is TRBJ2-5, with D maybe TRBD1 (7 bases). TRBJ2-1 explains the end of the DNA better; the J call may be wrong. The CDR3 is 15 amino acids. The germline V gene encodes CDR1 LGHNA and CDR2 YSLEER.

This clonotype came up a few times. This chain uses TRBV5-1 with TRBJ1-1; 7 positions match TRBD1. The CDR3 extends over 16 amino acids. Germline V gene data show CDR1 as SGHRS and CDR2 as YFSETQ. V was clipped by 4 bases and J by 0 bases; unmatched bases: 9. The DNA for the CDR3 is TGCGCCAGCAGCCGGAGACAGGGAAGTGTGAACACTGAAGCTTTCTTT. It translates to CASSRRQGSVNTEAFF.

The table lists this clonotype with a count of one. At one of its ends the junction is not consistent with the germline gene, which may arise from a read error. This chain connects TRBV7-3 to TRBJ1-1; 9 bases are shared with TRBD1. There are 15 residues in the CDR3. CDR1 is SGHTA and CDR2 is FQGTGA in the germline V gene. The CDR3 loop reads CASSLTGTGNTEALF. CDR3 in DNA: TGTGCCAGCAGCTTAACCGGGACAGGGAACACTGAAGCTTTGTTT. Full variable domain (rest looked up from reference TRBV7-3 and TRBJ1-1): GAGVSQTPSNKVTEKGKYVELRCDPISGHTALYWYRQSLGQGPEFLIYFQGTGAADDSGLPNDRFFAVRPEGSVSTLKIQRTERGDSAVYLCASSLTGTGNTEALFGQGTRLTVV.

V and J are TRBV29-1 and TRBJ1-2, with unresolved D. The ends were cut back, 3 bases at V and 8 bases at J, with 10 bases in the middle. The germline V gene has CDR1 SQVTM and CDR2 ANQGSEA. The CDR3 has 11 amino acids. The chain's CDR3 is CSVESGEGYTF. CDR3 nucleotide sequence: TGCAGCGTTGAGTCCGGCGAGGGCTACACCTTC.

This chain links TRBV28 with TRBJ2-1; a possible D gene is TRBD1 (6 bases). CDR3 size: 16 residues. V was pared by 5 bases and J by 2 bases, with 16 bases between. Germline V CDR1 and CDR2: MDHEN, SYDVKM. For the CDR3, the DNA is TGTGCCAGCAGTCCCCTACAGGGCTCCCCCTACAATGAGCAGTTCTTC. Its protein product is CASSPLQGSPYNEQFF.

V gene TRBV5-1 combines with J gene TRBJ2-3; 8 bases line up with TRBD2. CDR3 length equals 16 residues. V lost 0 bases and J lost 1; bases outside the gene matches: 4. Germline V CDR1 and CDR2: SGHRS, YFSETQ. CDR3 protein: CASSLVSGGGTDTQYF. CDR3 in DNA: TGCGCCAGCAGCTTGGTGAGCGGGGGAGGCACAGATACGCAGTATTTT.

This clonotype was seen once. The chain's CDR3 is CASSLGGGSGQETQYF. The CDR3 nucleotides are TGCGCCAGCAGCCTAGGCGGAGGGTCGGGCCAAGAGACCCAGTACTTC. This chain connects TRBV4-1 to TRBJ2-5, with D possibly TRBD2 on 6 matching bases. V lost 4 bases and J 1 base, leaving 16 bases between the germline ends. The CDR3 sequence is 16 residues long. From germline, CDR1 is MGHRA and CDR2 YSYEKL.